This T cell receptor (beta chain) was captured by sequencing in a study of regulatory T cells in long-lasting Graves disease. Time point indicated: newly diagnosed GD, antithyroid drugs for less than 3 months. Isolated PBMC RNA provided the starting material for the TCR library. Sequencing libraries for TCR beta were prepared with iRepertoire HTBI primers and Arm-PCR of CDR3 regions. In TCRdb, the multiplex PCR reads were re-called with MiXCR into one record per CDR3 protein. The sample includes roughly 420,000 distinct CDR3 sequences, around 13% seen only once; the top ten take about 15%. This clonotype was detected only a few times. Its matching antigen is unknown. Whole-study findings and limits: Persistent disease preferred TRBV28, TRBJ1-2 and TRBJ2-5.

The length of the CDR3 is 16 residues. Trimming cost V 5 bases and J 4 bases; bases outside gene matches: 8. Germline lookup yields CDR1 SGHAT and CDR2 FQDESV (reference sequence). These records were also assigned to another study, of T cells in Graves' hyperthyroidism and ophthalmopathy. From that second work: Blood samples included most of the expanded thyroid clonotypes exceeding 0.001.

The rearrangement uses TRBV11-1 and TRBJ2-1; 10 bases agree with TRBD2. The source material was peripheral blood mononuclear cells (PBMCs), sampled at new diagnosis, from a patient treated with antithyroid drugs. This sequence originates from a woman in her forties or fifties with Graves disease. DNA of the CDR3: TGTGCCAGCAGCGTAGGGCTAGCGGGAGAGTACAATGAGCAGTTCTTC. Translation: CASSVGLAGEYNEQFF.